Included here is one T cell receptor beta chain sequence, with context. Its target is not known. MiXCR was run by TCRdb on the 5' RACE reads, yielding one entry per CDR3 protein. The table includes hundreds of thousands of distinct CDR3 sequences, 8% to 9% detected once. These data are taken from a study of identical twins. The study, taken as a whole, reports: Compared with models, monozygotic twins showed more out-of-frame TCR alpha sharing. Fewer insertions characterized abundant cord blood beta clonotypes, whereas memory repertoires showed none.

Germline V gene data show CDR1 as GTSNPN and CDR2 as SVGIG (reference sequence). CDR3 size: 19 residues. Trimming shortened V by 0 bases and J by 7 bases, and 29 bases separated the two germline ends. With no exceptions, donors were healthy Caucasians. This sample was also put to use in a study of yellow fever vaccine responses in identical twins.

The sequenced material came from PBMCs. The rearrangement links TRBV30 to TRBJ2-3; no firm D call. The TCR comes from a woman aged 18 to 35 in good health. The CDR3 region has the DNA TGTGCCTGGAGTGTGTACAGTCTTCGCCCCTGGGGTGAGACAAATACGCAGTATTTT. Encoded protein: CAWSVYSLRPWGETNTQYF.